This T cell receptor (beta chain) was recovered during a study of T-cell reconstitution after alpha-beta-depleted transplantation in children. A library of TCRbeta sequences, prepared with unique molecular identifiers, was generated. Using its own MiXCR run on the PCR reads, TCRdb lists one record per CDR3 protein. Among some 400,000 distinct CDR3 sequences, roughly 20% were seen once, and the ten largest hold 3.5% to 4%. The source of this sequence is a human donor who donated a stem cell graft to a child with acute myeloid leukemia. The sample consisted of PBMCs from the stem cell graft donor, taken from the stem cell graft.

In DNA, the CDR3 is TGTGCCAGCAGCCGCAACCTAGCGGGAGCGACCTACGAGCAGTACTTC. This codes for CASSRNLAGATYEQYF. This rearrangement joins TRBV6-2 or TRBV6-3 to TRBJ2-7, with 10 bases identical to TRBD2. Germline V CDR1 and CDR2: MNHEY, SVGEGT. Germline trimming cut 6 bases from V and 2 bases from J; bases unmatched to any gene: 10. This CDR3 is built from 16 residues.